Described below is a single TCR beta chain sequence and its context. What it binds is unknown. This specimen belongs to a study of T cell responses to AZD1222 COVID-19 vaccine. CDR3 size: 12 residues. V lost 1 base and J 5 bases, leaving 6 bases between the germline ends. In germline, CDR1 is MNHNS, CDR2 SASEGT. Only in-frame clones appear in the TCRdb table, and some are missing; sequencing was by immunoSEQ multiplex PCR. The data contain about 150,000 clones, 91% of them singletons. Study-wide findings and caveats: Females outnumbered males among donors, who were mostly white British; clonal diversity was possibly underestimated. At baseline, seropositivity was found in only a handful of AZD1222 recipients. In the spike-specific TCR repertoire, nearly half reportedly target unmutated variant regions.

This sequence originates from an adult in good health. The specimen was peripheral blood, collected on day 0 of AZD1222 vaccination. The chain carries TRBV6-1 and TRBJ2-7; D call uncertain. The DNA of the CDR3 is TGTGCCAGCAGTGAAGGAAGAGACGAGCAGTACTTC. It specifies CASSEGRDEQYF.